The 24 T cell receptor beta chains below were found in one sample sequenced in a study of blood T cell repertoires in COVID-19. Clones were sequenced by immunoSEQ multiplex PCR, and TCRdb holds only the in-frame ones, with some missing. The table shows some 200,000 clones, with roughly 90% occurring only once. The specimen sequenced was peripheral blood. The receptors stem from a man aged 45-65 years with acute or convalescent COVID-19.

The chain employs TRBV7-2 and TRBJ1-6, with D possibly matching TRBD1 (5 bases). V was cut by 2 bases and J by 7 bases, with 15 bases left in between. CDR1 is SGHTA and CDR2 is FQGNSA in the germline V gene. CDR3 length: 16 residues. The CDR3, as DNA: TGTGCCAGCAGCTTACTAAGGGCAGGGCAAAATTCACCCCTCCACTTT. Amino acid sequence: CASSLLRAGQNSPLHF.

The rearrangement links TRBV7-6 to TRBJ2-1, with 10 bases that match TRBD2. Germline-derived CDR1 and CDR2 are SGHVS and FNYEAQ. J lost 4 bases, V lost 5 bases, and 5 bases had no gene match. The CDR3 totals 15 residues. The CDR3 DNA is TGTGCCAGCAGCCCAGGACTAGCGGCATACAATGAGCAGTTCTTC. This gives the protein CASSPGLAAYNEQFF.

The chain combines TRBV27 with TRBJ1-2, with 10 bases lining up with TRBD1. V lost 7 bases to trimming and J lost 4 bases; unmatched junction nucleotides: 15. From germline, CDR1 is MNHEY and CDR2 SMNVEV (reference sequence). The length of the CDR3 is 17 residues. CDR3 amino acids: CASTPRQGALSPYGYTF. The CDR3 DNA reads TGTGCCAGCACCCCGCGACAGGGGGCGCTTAGCCCCTATGGCTACACCTTC.

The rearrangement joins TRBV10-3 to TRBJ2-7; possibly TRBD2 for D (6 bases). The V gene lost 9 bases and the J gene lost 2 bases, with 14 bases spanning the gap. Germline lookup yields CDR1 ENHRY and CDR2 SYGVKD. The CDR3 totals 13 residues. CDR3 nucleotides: TGTGCCATTTCTCCCGGGACTCCCTACGAGCAGTACTTC. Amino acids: CAISPGTPYEQYF.

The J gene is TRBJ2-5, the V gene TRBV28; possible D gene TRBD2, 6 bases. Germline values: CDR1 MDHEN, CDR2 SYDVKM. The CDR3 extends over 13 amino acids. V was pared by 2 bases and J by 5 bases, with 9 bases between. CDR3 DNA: TGTGCCAGCAGTTTAGCGGGGCGGGAGACCCAGTACTTC. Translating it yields CASSLAGRETQYF. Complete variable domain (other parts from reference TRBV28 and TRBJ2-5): DVKVTQSSRYLVKRTGEKVFLECVQDMDHENMFWYRQDPGLGLRLIYFSYDVKMKEKGDIPEGYSVSREKKERFSLILESASTNQTSMYLCASSLAGRETQYFGPGTRLLVL.

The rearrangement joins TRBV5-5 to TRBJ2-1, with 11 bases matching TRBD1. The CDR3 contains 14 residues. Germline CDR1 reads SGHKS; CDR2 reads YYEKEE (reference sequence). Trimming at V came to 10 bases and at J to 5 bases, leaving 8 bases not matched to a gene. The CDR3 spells CAGHPGQGDNEQFF. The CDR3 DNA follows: TGTGCCGGCCATCCGGGACAGGGGGACAATGAGCAGTTCTTC.

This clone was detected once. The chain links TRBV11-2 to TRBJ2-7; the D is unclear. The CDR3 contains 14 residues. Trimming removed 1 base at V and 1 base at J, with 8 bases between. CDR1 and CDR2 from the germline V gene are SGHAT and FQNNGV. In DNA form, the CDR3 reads TGTGCCAGCAGCTTAGCCTTAACTTCCTACGAGCAGTACTTC. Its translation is CASSLALTSYEQYF.

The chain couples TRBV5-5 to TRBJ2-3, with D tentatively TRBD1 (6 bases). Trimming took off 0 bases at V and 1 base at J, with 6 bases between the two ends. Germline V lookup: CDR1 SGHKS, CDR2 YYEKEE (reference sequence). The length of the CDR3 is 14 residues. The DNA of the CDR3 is TGTGCCAGCAGCTTGGCAGGGGGCACAGATACGCAGTATTTT. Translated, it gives CASSLAGGTDTQYF.

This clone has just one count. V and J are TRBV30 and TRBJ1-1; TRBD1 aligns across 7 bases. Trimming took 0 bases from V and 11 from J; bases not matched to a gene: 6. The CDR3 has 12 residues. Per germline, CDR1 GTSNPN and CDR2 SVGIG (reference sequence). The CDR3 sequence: CAWSVGQGVAFF. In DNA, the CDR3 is TGTGCCTGGAGTGTAGGCCAGGGGGTCGCTTTCTTT.

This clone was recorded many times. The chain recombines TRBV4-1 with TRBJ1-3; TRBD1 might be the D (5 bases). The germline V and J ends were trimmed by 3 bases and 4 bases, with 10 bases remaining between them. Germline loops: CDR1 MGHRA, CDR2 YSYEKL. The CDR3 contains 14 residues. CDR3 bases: TGCGCCAGCAGCCAGGAACCAGGGGGAAACACCATATATTTT. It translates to CASSQEPGGNTIYF.

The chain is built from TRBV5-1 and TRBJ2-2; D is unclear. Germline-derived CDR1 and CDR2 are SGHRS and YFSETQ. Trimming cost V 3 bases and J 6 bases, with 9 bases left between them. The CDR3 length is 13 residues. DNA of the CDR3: TGCGCCAGCAGCTCGACTCGGCCCGGGGAGCTGTTTTTT. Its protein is CASSSTRPGELFF.

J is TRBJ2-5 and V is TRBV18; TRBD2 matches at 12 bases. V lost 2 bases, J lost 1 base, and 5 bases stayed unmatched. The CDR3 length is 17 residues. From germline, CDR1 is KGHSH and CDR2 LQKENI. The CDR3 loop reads CASSPSGLAGSQETQYF. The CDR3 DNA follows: TGTGCCAGCTCACCATCCGGACTAGCGGGATCCCAAGAGACCCAGTACTTC.

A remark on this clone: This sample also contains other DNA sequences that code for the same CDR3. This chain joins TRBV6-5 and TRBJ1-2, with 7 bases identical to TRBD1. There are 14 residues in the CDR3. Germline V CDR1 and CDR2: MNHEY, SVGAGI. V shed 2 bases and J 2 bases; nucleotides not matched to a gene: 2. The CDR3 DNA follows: TGTGCCAGCAGTTACAGGGGGCAGAACTATGGCTACACCTTC. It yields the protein CASSYRGQNYGYTF.

CDR3 bases: TGCGCCAGCAGCCAAGGTCTCAGCGAGATTTCTAATTCACCCCTCCACTTT. It specifies CASSQGLSEISNSPLHF. The chain has TRBV4-1 and TRBJ1-6; the D is unclear. V was clipped by 1 base and J by 6 bases, with 16 bases between them. Germline CDR1 and CDR2: MGHRA and YSYEKL. CDR3 size: 17 residues.

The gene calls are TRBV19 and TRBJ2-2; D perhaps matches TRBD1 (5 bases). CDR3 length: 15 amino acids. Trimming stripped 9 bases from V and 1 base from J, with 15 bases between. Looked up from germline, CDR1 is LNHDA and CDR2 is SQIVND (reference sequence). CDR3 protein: CASNDPQENTGELFF. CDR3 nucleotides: TGTGCCAGCAACGATCCACAGGAGAACACCGGGGAGCTGTTTTTT.

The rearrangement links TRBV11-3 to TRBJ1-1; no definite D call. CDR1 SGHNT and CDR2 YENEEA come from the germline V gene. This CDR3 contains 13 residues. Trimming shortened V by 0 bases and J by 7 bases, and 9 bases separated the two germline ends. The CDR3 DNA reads TGTGCCAGCAGCTTAGATTCCGGGAATGAAGCTTTCTTT. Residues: CASSLDSGNEAFF.

CDR3 DNA sequence: TGTGCCAGTAGAAGTGGACAGGGGTATCAGCCCCAGCATTTT. Protein sequence: CASRSGQGYQPQHF. The V gene is TRBV19, the J gene TRBJ1-5, with 9 bases identical to TRBD1. The length of the CDR3 is 14 residues. The ends lost 6 bases at V and 5 bases at J; junction bases unmatched: 5. Germline V CDR1 and CDR2: LNHDA, SQIVND (reference sequence). Full variable domain (rest looked up from reference TRBV19 and TRBJ1-5): DGGITQSPKYLFRKEGQNVTLSCEQNLNHDAMYWYRQDPGQGLRLIYYSQIVNDFQKGDIAEGYSVSREKKESFPLTVTSAQKNPTAFYLCASRSGQGYQPQHFGDGTRLSIL.

The CDR3 DNA reads TGTGCCAGCAGTTTAAGGGACAGGCTGAGGGCAACTAATGAAAAACTGTTTTTT. It specifies CASSLRDRLRATNEKLFF. The V and J genes are TRBV28 and TRBJ1-4; 8 nucleotides align to TRBD1. V trimming: 2 bases; J trimming: 0 bases; junction bases outside the gene matches: 8. Germline CDR1 MDHEN, CDR2 SYDVKM. The CDR3 length is 18 residues. Complete variable domain (other parts from reference TRBV28 and TRBJ1-4): DVKVTQSSRYLVKRTGEKVFLECVQDMDHENMFWYRQDPGLGLRLIYFSYDVKMKEKGDIPEGYSVSREKKERFSLILESASTNQTSMYLCASSLRDRLRATNEKLFFGSGTQLSVL.

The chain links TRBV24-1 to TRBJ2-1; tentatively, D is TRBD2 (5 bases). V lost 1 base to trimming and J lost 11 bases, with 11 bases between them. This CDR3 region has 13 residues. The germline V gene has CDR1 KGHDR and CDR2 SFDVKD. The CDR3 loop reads CATSDFRRGQQFF. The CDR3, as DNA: TGTGCCACCAGTGATTTCCGGAGAGGGCAGCAGTTCTTC.

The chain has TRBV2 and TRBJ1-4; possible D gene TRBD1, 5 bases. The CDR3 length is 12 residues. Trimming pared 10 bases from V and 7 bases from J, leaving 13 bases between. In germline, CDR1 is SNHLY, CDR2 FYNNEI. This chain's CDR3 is CATGGRGEKLFF. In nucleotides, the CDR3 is TGTGCCACCGGCGGGAGGGGTGAAAAACTGTTTTTT.

Written as DNA, the CDR3 is TGTGCCAGCAGCGGGACAGGGGTGGTCAAAAACATTCAGTACTTC. Its protein product is CASSGTGVVKNIQYF. J is TRBJ2-4 and V is TRBV25-1; 10 bases fit TRBD1. The junction had 5 bases not matched to a gene; V was cut back by 6 bases and J by 3 bases. CDR1 and CDR2 from the germline V gene are MGHDK and SYGVNS. This CDR3 spans 15 amino acids.

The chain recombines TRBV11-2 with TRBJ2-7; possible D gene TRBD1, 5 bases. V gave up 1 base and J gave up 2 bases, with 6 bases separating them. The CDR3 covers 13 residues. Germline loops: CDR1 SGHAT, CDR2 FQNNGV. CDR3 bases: TGTGCCAGCAGCTTAGTACAGGCCTACGAGCAGTACTTC. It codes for CASSLVQAYEQYF.

CDR3 sequence: CASSPPGQGLNTEAFF. DNA of the CDR3: TGTGCCAGCAGTCCCCCGGGACAGGGGCTAAACACTGAAGCTTTCTTT. V is TRBV28 and J is TRBJ1-1, with 10 bases lining up with TRBD1. The CDR3 runs to 16 residues. V was pared by 5 bases and J by 2 bases, with 8 bases of the junction left unmatched. Germline CDR1 MDHEN, CDR2 SYDVKM.

As DNA, the CDR3 is TGTGCCAGTAGTATTGTTGCCGGCGGGAGTCAGTACGTC. It specifies CASSIVAGGSQYV. The V call is TRBV19, the J call TRBJ2-7; 7 positions agree with TRBD2. V lost 3 bases and J lost 10; bases outside the gene matches: 9. The CDR3 has 13 residues. Germline V CDR1 and CDR2: LNHDA, SQIVND (reference sequence).